The sequence of this T cell receptor (beta chain) was determined in a study of Tregs in tolerant kidney transplant recipients. Study-level points and caveats: Nucleotide sequences could not be compared across some patients' samples due to primer changes. In tolerant patients, donor-specific Tregs outgrew total Tregs, suggesting antigen-driven expansion.

About this clone: Its antigen is not known.

CDR1 KGHSH and CDR2 LQKENI come from the germline V gene. The CDR3 is 15 residues long. V was trimmed by 2 bases and J by 2 bases, leaving 13 bases between them. The nonmyeloablative bone marrow transplants came from related graft donors, with transient mixed chimerism. Unstimulated Tregs (CD4+CD25+CD127-) and CD4+CD25- non-Tregs were sorted from PBMCs. Profiled with immunoSEQ multiplex PCR; TCRdb holds only in-frame clones, not every one. The top ten clones hold 15% to 18% of a sample with 40,000 to 50,000 clones, about 92% of them seen once. The sample was CD8+ T cells from blood (PBMCs), taken 12 months after the transplant. The sequence derives from a human patient who received a combined kidney and bone marrow transplant. Some T cells may be graft donor cells. V is TRBV18 and J is TRBJ2-7, with D possibly being TRBD1 (5 bases). In DNA form, the CDR3 reads TGTGCCAGCTCACCAAAGGGGCTTAAGACCTACGAGCAGTACTTC. Its translation: CASSPKGLKTYEQYF.